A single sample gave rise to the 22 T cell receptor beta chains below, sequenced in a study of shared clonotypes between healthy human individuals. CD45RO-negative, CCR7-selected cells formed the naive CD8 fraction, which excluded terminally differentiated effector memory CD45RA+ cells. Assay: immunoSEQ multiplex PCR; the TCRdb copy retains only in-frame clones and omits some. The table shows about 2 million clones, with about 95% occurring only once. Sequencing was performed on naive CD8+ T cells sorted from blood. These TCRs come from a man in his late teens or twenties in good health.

CDR3 amino acids: CATVGSRQGEYPSYEQYF. CDR3 DNA sequence: TGTGCCACAGTAGGAAGTCGACAGGGAGAGTATCCCTCCTACGAGCAGTACTTC. The J gene is TRBJ2-7, the V gene TRBV7-9, with TRBD1 matching 7 bases. CDR1 is SEHNR, CDR2 FQNEAQ, per germline (reference sequence). The CDR3 totals 18 residues. Trimming cost V 10 bases and J 0 bases; bases outside gene matches: 21.

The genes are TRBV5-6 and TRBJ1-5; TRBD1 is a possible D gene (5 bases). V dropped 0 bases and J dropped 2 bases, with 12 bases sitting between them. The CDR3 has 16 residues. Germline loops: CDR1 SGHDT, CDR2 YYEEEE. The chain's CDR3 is CASSLAPGGGNQPQHF. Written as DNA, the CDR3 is TGTGCCAGCAGCTTGGCCCCGGGGGGGGGCAATCAGCCCCAGCATTTT.

The CDR3 sequence: CASSLGGPLPLHF. The CDR3 bases are TGTGCCAGCAGCTTGGGTGGCCCGTTGCCCCTCCACTTT. The chain is built from TRBV5-6 and TRBJ1-6; no reliable D call. The CDR3 is 13 amino acids. Per germline, CDR1 SGHDT and CDR2 YYEEEE. Between the trimmed V and J ends, which lost 0 bases and 13 bases, there was a span of 11 bases.

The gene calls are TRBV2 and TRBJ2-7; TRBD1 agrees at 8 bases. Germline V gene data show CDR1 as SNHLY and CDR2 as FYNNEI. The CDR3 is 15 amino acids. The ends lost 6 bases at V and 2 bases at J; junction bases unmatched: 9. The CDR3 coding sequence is TGTGCCAGCAGCGCCGGACAGGGCTTCCCCTACGAGCAGTACTTC. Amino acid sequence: CASSAGQGFPYEQYF.

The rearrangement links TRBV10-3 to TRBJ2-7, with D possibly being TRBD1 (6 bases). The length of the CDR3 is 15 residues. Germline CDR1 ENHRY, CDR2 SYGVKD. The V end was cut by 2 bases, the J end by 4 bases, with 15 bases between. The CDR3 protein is CAISEGQGLHYEQYF. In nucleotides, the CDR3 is TGTGCCATCAGTGAGGGGCAGGGGCTACATTACGAGCAGTACTTC.

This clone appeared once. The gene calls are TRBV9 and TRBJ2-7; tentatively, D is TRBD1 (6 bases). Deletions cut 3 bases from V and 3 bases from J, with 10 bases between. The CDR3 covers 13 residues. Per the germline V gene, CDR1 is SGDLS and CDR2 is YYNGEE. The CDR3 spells CASSEGEFYEQYF. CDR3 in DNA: TGTGCCAGCAGCGAGGGGGAATTCTACGAGCAGTACTTC.

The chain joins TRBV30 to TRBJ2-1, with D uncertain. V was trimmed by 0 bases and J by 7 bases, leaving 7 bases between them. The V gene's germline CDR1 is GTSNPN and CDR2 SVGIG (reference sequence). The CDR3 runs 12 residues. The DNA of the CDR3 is TGTGCCTGGAGTGTACACAATAATGAGCAGTTCTTC. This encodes CAWSVHNNEQFF.

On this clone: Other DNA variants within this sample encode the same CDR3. As DNA, the CDR3 is TGTGCCAGCAGTCCAAATAGCAATCAGCCCCAGCATTTT. It yields the protein CASSPNSNQPQHF. The chain is built from TRBV6-5 and TRBJ1-5; D is undetermined. The CDR3 has 13 amino acids. V shed 5 bases and J shed 0 bases, with 5 bases lying between them. Per germline, CDR1 MNHEY and CDR2 SVGAGI.

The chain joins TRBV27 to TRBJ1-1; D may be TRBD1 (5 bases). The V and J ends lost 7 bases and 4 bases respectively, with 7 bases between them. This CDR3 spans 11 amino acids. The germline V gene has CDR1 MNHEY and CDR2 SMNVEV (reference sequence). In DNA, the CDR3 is TGTGCCAGCAACCAGGGCACTGAAGCTTTCTTT. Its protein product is CASNQGTEAFF.

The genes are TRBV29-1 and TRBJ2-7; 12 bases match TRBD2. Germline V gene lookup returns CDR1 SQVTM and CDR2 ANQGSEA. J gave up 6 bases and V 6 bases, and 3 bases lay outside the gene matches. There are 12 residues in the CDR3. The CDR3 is CSVTTSGSEQYF. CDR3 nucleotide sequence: TGCAGCGTAACGACTAGCGGGAGCGAGCAGTACTTC.

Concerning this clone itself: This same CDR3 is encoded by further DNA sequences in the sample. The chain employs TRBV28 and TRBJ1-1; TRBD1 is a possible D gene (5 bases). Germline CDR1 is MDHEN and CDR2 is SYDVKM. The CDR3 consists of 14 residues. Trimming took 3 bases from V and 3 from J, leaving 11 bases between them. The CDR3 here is CASSLQGGDTEAFF. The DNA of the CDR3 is TGTGCCAGCAGTTTGCAGGGTGGGGACACTGAAGCTTTCTTT.

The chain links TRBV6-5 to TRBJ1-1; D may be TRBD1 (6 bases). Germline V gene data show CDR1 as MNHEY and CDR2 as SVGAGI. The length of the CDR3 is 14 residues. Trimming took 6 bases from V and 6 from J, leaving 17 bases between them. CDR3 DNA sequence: TGTGCCAGCAGAACAGACAGGTTATTCCCTGAAGCTTTCTTT. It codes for CASRTDRLFPEAFF.

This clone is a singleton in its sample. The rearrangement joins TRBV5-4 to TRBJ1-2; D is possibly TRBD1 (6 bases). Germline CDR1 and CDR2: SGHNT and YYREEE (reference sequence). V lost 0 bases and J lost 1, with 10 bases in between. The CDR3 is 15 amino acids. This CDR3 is CASSLAGDGNYGYTF. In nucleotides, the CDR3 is TGTGCCAGCAGCTTGGCAGGGGATGGTAACTATGGCTACACCTTC.

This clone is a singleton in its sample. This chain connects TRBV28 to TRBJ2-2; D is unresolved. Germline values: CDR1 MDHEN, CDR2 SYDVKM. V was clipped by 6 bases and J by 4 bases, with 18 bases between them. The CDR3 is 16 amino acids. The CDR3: CASSLRSGVSTGELFF. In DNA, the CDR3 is TGTGCCAGCAGCCTTAGATCCGGAGTATCCACCGGGGAGCTGTTTTTT.

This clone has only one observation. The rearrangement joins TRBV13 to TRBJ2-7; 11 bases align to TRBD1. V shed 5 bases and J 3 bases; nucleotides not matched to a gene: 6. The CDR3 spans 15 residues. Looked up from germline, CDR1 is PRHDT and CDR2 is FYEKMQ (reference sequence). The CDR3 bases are TGTGCCAGCAGCACAACCGGGACAGGGGGCTACGAGCAGTACTTC. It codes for CASSTTGTGGYEQYF.

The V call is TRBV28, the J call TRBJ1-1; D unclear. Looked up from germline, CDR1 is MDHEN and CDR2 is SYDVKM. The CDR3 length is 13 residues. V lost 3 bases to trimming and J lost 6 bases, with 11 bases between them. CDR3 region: CASSLIDMAEAFF. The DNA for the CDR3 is TGTGCCAGCAGTTTGATTGACATGGCTGAAGCTTTCTTT.

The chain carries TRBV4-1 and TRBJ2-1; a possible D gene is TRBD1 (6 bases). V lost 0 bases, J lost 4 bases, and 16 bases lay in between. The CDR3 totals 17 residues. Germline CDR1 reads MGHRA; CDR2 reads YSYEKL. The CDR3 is CASSQDIGTGSYNEQFF. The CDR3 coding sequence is TGCGCCAGCAGCCAAGATATTGGAACAGGGAGTTACAATGAGCAGTTCTTC.

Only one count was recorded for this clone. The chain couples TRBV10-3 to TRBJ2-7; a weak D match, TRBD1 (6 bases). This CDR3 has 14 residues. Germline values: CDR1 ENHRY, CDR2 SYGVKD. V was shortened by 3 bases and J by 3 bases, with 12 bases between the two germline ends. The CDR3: CAISDANRDYEQYF. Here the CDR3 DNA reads TGTGCCATCAGTGACGCTAACAGGGACTACGAGCAGTACTTC.

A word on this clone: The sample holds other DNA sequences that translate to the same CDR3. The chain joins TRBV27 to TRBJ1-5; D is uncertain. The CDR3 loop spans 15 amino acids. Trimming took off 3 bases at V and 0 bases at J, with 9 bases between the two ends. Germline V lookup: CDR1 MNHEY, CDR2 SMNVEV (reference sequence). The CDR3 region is CASSLGGNSNQPQHF. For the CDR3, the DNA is TGTGCCAGCAGTTTGGGAGGGAATAGCAATCAGCCCCAGCATTTT.

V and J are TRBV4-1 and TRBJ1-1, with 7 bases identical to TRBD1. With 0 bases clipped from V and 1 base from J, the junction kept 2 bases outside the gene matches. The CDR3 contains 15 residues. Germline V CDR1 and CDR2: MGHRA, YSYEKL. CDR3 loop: CASSQEQGSNTEAFF. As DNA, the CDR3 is TGCGCCAGCAGCCAAGAACAGGGGTCGAACACTGAAGCTTTCTTT.

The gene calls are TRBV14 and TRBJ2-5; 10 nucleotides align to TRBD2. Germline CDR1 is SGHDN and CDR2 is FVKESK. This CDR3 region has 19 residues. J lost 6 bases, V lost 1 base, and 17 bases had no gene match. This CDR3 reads CASSQGSGRAPQSLKTQYF. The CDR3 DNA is TGTGCCAGCAGCCAAGGGAGCGGGAGGGCCCCCCAGAGTCTCAAGACCCAGTACTTC.

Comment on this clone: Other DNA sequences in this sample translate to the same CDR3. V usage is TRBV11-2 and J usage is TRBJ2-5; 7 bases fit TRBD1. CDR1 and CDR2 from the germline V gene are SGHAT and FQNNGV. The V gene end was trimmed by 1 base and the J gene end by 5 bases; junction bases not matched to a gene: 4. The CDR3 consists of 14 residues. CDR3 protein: CASSLVGGGETQYF. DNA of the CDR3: TGTGCCAGCAGCTTAGTAGGGGGCGGGGAGACCCAGTACTTC.